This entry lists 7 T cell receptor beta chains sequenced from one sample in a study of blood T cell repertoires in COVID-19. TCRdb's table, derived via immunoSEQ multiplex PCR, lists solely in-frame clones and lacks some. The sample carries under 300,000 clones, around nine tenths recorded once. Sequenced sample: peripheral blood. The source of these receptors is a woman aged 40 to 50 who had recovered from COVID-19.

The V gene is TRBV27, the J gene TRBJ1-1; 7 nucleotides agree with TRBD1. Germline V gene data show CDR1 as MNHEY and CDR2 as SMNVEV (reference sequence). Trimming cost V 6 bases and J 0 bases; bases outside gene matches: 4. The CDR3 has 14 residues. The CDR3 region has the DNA TGTGCCAGCAGGGGACAGACAGTGAACACTGAAGCTTTCTTT. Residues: CASRGQTVNTEAFF.

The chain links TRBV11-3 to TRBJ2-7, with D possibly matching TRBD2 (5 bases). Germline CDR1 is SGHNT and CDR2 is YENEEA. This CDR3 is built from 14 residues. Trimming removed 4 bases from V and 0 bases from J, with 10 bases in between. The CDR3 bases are TGTGCCAGCAGCTACGGAGGTGGCTCCTACGAGCAGTACTTC. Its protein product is CASSYGGGSYEQYF.

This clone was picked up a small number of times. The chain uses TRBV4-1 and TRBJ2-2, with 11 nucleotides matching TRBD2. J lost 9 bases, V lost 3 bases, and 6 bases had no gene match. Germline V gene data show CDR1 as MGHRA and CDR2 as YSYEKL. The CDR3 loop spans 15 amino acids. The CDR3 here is CASSQPTSGTWELFF. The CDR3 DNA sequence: TGCGCCAGCAGCCAGCCGACTAGCGGGACTTGGGAGCTGTTTTTT.

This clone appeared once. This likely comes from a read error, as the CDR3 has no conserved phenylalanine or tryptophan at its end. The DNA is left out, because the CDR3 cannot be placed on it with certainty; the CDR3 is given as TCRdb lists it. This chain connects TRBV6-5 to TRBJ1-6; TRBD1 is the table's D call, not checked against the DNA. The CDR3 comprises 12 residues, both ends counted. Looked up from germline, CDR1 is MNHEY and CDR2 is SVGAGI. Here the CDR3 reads CASKLSQGHPIL.

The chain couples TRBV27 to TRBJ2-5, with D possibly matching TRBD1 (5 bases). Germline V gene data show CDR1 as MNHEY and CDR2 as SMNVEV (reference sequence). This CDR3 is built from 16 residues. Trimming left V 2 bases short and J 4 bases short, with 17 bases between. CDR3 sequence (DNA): TGTGCCAGCAGTTTAAGTTCAGGGCTTGGCCGAGAGACCCAGTACTTC. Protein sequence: CASSLSSGLGRETQYF.

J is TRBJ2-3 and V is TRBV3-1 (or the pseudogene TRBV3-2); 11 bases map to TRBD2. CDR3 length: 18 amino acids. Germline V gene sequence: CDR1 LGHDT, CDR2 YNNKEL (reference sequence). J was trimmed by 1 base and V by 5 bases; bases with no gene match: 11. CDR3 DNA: TGTGCCAGCAGCAAAGGGGCTAGCGGGAGGTTCGGCACAGATACGCAGTATTTT. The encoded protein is CASSKGASGRFGTDTQYF.

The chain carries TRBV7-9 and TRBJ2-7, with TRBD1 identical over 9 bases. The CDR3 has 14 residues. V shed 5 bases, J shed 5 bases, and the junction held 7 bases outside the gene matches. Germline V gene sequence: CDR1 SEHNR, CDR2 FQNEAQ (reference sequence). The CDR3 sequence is CASSISGTGNEQYF. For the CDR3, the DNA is TGTGCCAGCAGCATTTCCGGGACAGGGAACGAGCAGTACTTC.